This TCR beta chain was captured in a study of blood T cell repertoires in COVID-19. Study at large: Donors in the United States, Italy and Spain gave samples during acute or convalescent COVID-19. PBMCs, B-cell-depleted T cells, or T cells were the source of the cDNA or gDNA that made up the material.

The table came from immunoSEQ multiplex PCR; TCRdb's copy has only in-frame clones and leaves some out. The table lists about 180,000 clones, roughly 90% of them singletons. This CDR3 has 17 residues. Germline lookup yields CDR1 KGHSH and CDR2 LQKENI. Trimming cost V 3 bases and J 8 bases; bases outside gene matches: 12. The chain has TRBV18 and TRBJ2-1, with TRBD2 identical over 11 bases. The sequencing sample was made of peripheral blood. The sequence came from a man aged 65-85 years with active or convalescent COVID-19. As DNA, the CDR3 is TGTGCCAGCTCACCGCCCCGGTTTAGCGGGGGGGACCATGAGCAGTTCTTC. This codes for CASSPPRFSGGDHEQFF.